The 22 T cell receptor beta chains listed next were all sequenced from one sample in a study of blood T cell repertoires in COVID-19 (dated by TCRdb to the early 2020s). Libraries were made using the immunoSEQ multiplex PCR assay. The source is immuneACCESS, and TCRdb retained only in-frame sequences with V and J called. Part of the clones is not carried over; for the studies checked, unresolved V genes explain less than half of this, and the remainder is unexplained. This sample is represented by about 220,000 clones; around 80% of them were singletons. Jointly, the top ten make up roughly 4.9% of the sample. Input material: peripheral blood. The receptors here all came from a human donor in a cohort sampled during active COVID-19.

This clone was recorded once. The CDR3 nucleotides are TGTGCCAGCAATAACCCGGGACAGGGGTCGTTCCTTTTCTCCTACGAGCAGTACTTC. It is translated as CASNNPGQGSFLFSYEQYF. The genes are TRBV12-1 and TRBJ2-7; TRBD1, the D gene given by the table, was not confirmed from the DNA. TRBV12-1 is reported as a pseudogene. The CDR3 is made up of 19 amino acids.

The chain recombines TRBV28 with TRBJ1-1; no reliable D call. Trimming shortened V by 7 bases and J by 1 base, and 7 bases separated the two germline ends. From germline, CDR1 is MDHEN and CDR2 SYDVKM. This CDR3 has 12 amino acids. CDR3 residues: CASKTENTEAFF. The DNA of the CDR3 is TGTGCCAGCAAAACAGAGAACACTGAAGCTTTCTTT.

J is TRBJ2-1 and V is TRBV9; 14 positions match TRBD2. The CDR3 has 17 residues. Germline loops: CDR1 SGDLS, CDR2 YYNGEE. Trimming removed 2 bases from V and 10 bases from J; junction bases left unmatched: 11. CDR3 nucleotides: TGTGCCAGCAGCGTTGCCGGGACTAGCGGGAGAGGAGGGGAGCAGTTCTTC. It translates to CASSVAGTSGRGGEQFF.

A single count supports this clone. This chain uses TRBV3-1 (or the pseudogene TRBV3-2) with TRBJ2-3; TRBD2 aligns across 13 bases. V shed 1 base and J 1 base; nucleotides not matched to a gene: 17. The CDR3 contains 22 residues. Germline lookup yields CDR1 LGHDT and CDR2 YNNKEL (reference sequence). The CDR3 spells CASSQGDRLAGGPGGRTDTQYF. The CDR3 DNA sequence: TGTGCCAGCAGCCAAGGGGATCGACTAGCGGGAGGTCCAGGGGGCCGCACAGATACGCAGTATTTT.

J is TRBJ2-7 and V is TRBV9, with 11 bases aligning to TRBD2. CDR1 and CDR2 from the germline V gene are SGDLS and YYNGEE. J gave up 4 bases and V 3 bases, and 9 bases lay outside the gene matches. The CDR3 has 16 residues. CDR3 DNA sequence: TGTGCCAGCAGCGAGGGGACTAGCGGAACCATTTACGAGCAGTACTTC. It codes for CASSEGTSGTIYEQYF.

This CDR3 reads CASSSAGGYTEAFF. CDR3 bases: TGTGCCAGCTCATCGGCGGGGGGTTACACTGAAGCTTTCTTT. The rearrangement joins TRBV18 to TRBJ1-1; tentatively, D is TRBD1 (5 bases). The germline V and J ends were trimmed by 5 bases and 3 bases, with 13 bases remaining between them. Germline CDR1 and CDR2: KGHSH and LQKENI. This CDR3 has 14 amino acids.

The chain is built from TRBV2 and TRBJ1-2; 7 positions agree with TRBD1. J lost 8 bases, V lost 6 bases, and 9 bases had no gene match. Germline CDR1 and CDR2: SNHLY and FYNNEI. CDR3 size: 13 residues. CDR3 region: CASSLDRAEGYTF. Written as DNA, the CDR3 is TGTGCCAGCAGCCTAGACAGGGCCGAGGGCTACACCTTC.

The CDR3 nucleotides are TGTGCCAGCAGTTACTCCACCTACGAGCAGTACTTC. It specifies CASSYSTYEQYF. This chain links TRBV6-2 or TRBV6-3 with TRBJ2-7; D gene uncertain. CDR3 length: 12 amino acids. Deletions cut 0 bases from V and 2 bases from J, with 2 bases between. CDR1 MNHEY and CDR2 SVGEGT come from the germline V gene.

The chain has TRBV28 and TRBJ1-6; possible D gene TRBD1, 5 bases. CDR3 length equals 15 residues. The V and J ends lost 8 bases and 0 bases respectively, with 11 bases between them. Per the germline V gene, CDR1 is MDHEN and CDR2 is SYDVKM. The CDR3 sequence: CASRTQSSYNSPLHF. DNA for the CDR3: TGTGCCAGCCGGACACAGAGCTCCTATAATTCACCCCTCCACTTT.

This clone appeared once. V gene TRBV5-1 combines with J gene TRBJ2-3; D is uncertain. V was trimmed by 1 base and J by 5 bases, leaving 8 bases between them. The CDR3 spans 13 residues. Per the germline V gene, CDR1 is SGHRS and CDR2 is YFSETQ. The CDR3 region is CASSLKLQDTQYF. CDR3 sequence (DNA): TGCGCCAGCAGCTTGAAACTGCAAGATACGCAGTATTTT.

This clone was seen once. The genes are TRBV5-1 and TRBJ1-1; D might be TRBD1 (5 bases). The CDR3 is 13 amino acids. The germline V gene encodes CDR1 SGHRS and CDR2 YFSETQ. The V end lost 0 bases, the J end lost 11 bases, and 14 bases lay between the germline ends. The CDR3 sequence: CASSLGSGAWAFF. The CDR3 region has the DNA TGCGCCAGCAGCTTGGGTAGCGGGGCGTGGGCTTTCTTT.

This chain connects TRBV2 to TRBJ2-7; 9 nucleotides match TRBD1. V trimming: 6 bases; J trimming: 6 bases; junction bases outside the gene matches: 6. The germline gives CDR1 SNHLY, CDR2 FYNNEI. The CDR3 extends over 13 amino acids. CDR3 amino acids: CASRYGTGSEQYF. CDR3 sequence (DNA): TGTGCCAGCAGATATGGGACAGGGTCCGAGCAGTACTTC.

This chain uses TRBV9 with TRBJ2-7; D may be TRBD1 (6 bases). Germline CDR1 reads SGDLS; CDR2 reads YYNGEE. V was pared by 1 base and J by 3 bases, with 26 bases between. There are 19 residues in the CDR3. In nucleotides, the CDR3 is TGTGCCAGCAGCGTATACTTCCGGGACATGTCCCGGATTAACTACGAGCAGTACTTC. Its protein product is CASSVYFRDMSRINYEQYF.

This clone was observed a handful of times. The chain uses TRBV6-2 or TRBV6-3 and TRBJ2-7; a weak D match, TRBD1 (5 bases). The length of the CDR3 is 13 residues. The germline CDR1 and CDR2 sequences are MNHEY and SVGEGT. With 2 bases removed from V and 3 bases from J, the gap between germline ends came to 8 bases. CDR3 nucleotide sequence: TGTGCCAGCAGTTACGCTGACAGCTACGAGCAGTACTTC. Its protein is CASSYADSYEQYF.

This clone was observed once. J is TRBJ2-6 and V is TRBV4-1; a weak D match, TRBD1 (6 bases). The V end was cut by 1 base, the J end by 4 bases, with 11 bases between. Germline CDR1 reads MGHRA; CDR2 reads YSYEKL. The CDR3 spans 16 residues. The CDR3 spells CASSQVGTRGANVLTF. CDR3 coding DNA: TGCGCCAGCAGCCAAGTCGGGACAAGAGGGGCCAACGTCCTGACTTTC.

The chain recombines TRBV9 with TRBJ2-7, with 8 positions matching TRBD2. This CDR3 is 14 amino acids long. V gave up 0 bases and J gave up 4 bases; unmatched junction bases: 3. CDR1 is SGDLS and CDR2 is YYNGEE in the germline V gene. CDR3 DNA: TGTGCCAGCAGCGTAGCTAGCGGGCTTTACGAGCAGTACTTC. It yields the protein CASSVASGLYEQYF. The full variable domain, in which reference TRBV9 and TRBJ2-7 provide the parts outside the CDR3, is DSGVTQTPKHLITATGQRVTLRCSPRSGDLSVYWYQQSLDQGLQFLIQYYNGEERAKGNILERFSAQQFPDLHSELNLSSLELGDSALYFCASSVASGLYEQYFGPGTRLTVT.

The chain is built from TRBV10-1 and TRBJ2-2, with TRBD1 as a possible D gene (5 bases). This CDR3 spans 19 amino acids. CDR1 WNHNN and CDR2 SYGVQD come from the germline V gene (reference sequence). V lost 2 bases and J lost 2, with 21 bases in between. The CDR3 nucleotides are TGCGCCAGCAGTGAGAGTTGGCAGGGAAAACCCGCAAACACCGGGGAGCTGTTTTTT. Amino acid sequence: CASSESWQGKPANTGELFF.

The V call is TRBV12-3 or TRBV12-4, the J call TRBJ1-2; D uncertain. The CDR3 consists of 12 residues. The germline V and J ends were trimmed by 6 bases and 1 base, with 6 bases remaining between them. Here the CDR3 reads CASRQLNYGYTF. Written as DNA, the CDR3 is TGTGCCAGCAGACAGCTTAACTATGGCTACACCTTC.

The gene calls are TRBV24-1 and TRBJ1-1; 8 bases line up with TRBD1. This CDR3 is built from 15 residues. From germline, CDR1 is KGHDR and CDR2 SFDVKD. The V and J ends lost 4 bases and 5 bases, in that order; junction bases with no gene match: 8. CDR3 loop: CATSDDGQGGTEAFF. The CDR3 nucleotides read TGTGCCACCAGTGACGACGGACAGGGAGGGACTGAAGCTTTCTTT.

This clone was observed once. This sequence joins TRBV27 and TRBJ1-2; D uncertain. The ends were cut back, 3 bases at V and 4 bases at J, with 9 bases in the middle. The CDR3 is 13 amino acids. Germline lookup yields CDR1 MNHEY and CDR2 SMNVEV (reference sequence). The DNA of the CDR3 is TGTGCCAGCAGTTTTATGAACTCCTATGGCTACACCTTC. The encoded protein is CASSFMNSYGYTF.

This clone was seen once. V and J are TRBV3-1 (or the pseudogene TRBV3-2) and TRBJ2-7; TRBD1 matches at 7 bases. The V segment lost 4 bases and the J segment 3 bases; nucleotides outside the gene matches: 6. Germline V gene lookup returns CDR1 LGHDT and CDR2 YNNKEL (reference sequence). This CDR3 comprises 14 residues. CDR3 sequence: CASSRGTVVYEQYF. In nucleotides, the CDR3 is TGTGCCAGCAGCCGGGGGACAGTTGTCTACGAGCAGTACTTC.

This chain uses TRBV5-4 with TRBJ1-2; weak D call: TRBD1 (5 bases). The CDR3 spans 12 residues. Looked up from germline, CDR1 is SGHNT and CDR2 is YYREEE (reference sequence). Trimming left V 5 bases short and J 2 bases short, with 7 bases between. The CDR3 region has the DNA TGTGCCAGCAGGGGGGGGAACTATGGCTACACCTTC. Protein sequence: CASRGGNYGYTF.